This T cell receptor (beta chain) was captured in a study of CD8 T cells in Susac syndrome. Study-wide results and caveats: Clonal expansion did not appear in Susac syndrome CD4+ T cell repertoires.

Germline V gene sequence: CDR1 SGHNT, CDR2 YYREEE (reference sequence). V was shortened by 4 bases and J by 8 bases, with 15 bases between the two germline ends. The CDR3 sequence is 13 residues long. An input of roughly 0.5 to 1 ug of RNA was subjected to reverse transcription using random hexamers. Multiplex PCR with immunoSEQ amplified the TCR beta CDR3 across 54 Vbeta and 13 Jbeta. TCRdb itself ran the immunoSEQ multiplex PCR reads through MiXCR, one entry per CDR3 protein. The table records approximately 260,000 distinct CDR3 sequences, around 96% of them present only once. TEMRA cells were FACS-enriched, while CD8+ and CD4+ T cells were negatively isolated. Notes on this clonotype: Its antigen remains unknown.

The sample comprised CD4+ T cells from PBMCs. The receptor was isolated from a human donor with Susac syndrome. V usage is TRBV5-4 and J usage is TRBJ1-2; tentatively, D is TRBD1 (5 bases). The CDR3, as DNA: TGTGCCAGCAGCCGCGGGGCAGGGAGAGGCTACACCTTC. This codes for CASSRGAGRGYTF.